This is a list of T cell receptor beta chains from one sample in a study of Ad26.COV2.S vaccination and SARS-CoV-2 variants. Assay: immunoSEQ multiplex PCR; the TCRdb copy retains only in-frame clones and omits some. Among a few hundred thousand clones listed, 90% were seen once. The sequences come from peripheral blood, collected in a trial of Ad26.COV2.S vaccine versus placebo. The receptors shown here come from a person between 18 and 65 years old who received the Ad26.COV2.S COVID-19 vaccine or a placebo. The CDR3 runs from the conserved cysteine through the conserved F or W. The order of the fields is clone size, D gene, J gene, V gene, CDR3 DNA, CDR3 protein. D genes are given only for firm matches. Clone size is shown for a subset of rows, as once, few, many or a class of expanded clone.

. . TRBJ2-7 TRBV18 TGTGCCAGCTCACCAGATAGGGGTAAGGAGCAGTACTTC CASSPDRGKEQYF
. . TRBJ2-3 TRBV18 TGTGCCAGCTCACCCCAGCCGTGGTCTGGTGAGGTCACAGATACGCAGTATTTT CASSPQPWSGEVTDTQYF
. . TRBJ1-5 TRBV3-1/TRBV3-2 TGTGCCAGCAGCCCCCAGGGCAGCAATCAGCCCCAGCATTTT CASSPQGSNQPQHF
. . TRBJ1-3 TRBV6-5 TGTGCCAGCAGTCCTTCGGGGTCCGGAAACACCATATATTTT CASSPSGSGNTIYF
once TRBD1 TRBJ1-3 TRBV7-6 TGTGCCAGCAGCTCCGGACAGGGACTCTCTGGAAACACCATATATTTT CASSSGQGLSGNTIYF
. TRBD2 TRBJ2-3 TRBV7-2 TGTGCCAGCAGCTTACTCGTGCTAGCGGGAGGGCCATGGACAGATACGCAGTATTTT CASSLLVLAGGPWTDTQYF
. . TRBJ1-2 TRBV28 TGTGCCAGCAGTTTCGGGCAGTACTATGGCTACACCTTC CASSFGQYYGYTF
few . TRBJ1-5 TRBV27 TGTGCCAGCACCCCTGGGGGGGCGCGGGATCAGCCCCAGCATTTT CASTPGGARDQPQHF
few . TRBJ1-6 TRBV7-9 TGTGCCAGCAGCTCTTCCGGGACCGAGAGCGTCTCACCCCTCCACTTT CASSSSGTESVSPLHF
. . TRBJ2-5 TRBV7-8 TGTGCCAGCAGCTCAGACCTAACCGGGGTAGTTCAAGAGACCCAGTACTTC CASSSDLTGVVQETQYF
. TRBD1 TRBJ1-1 TRBV11-3 TGTGCCAGCAGCTTGGACAGGGGAGCTTTCTTT CASSLDRGAFF
. TRBD1 TRBJ2-2 TRBV7-6 TGTGCCAGCAGCTTAGGGTTCCCGGGACAGGGACTTACCGGGGAGCTGTTTTTT CASSLGFPGQGLTGELFF
. . TRBJ2-6 TRBV4-3 TGCGCCAGCAACGACGGCTCTGGGGCCAACGTCCTGACTTTC CASNDGSGANVLTF
once TRBD2 TRBJ2-5 TRBV9 TGTGCCAGCAGCGTAGGTCTAGCGGGGGGGAGTGGCCAAGAGACCCAGTACTTC CASSVGLAGGSGQETQYF
. TRBD1 TRBJ1-2 TRBV30 TGTGCCTGGAGCGGGACAGGGGAATGGAACACCTTC CAWSGTGEWNTF
. . TRBJ1-1 TRBV6-5 TGTGCCAGCAGTCCCGGGACTGAAGCTTTCTTT CASSPGTEAFF
. . TRBJ2-7 TRBV3-1/TRBV3-2 TGTGCCAGCAGCCAGAAGGTCTCACGAGCCTACGAGCAGTACTTC CASSQKVSRAYEQYF
. TRBD1 TRBJ1-4 TRBV18 TGTGCCAGCTCACCGTACCAGGGGGAGGGCGGACTGTTTTTT CASSPYQGEGGLFF
. . TRBJ2-3 TRBV7-9 TGTGCCAGCAGCGGGTGGCTGGTGCACAGCACAGATACGCAGTATTTT CASSGWLVHSTDTQYF
. . TRBJ1-4 TRBV6-2/TRBV6-3 TGTGCCAGCAGTTACCTTCCGGACCTTGAACTGTTTTTT CASSYLPDLELFF
. . TRBJ2-2 TRBV11-2 TGTGCCAGCAGCTTATGGGCGAACACCGGGGAGCTGTTTTTT CASSLWANTGELFF
. . TRBJ1-5 TRBV4-1 . CASSLTAESAPAFYDPQHF
. TRBD2 TRBJ2-1 TRBV2 TGTGCCAGCAGTGAAACGACTAGCGGGAGGTGGAATGAGCAGTTCTTC CASSETTSGRWNEQFF
once TRBD1 TRBJ1-5 TRBV28 TGTGCCAGCAGTTTATCACAGGGGCTAGGCAATCAGCCCCAGCATTTT CASSLSQGLGNQPQHF
. . TRBJ2-3 TRBV6-2/TRBV6-3 TGTGCCAGCAGTTACGTAGTCACAGATACGCAGTATTTT CASSYVVTDTQYF
. . TRBJ2-5 TRBV6-1 TGTGCCAGCAGTGACCTCGACAGTTGGCGAGAGACCCAGTACTTC CASSDLDSWRETQYF
. . TRBJ1-1 TRBV5-6 TGTGCCAGCAGCCCTAACCGGGACAAACCGTTACGATTT CASSPNRDKPLRF
. TRBD1 TRBJ2-3 TRBV4-1 TGCGCCAGCAGCCAGAGCAGCGGGACAGGGGGGACAGATACGCAGTATTTT CASSQSSGTGGTDTQYF
. . TRBJ2-2 TRBV5-6 TGTGCCAGCAGCTTGGCCGCAGGGCACACCGGGGAGCTGTTTTTT CASSLAAGHTGELFF
few TRBD1 TRBJ1-2 TRBV6-2/TRBV6-3 TGTGCCAGCAGTTACCGGGACAGCTATGGCTACACCTTC CASSYRDSYGYTF
. TRBD2 TRBJ2-1 TRBV12-5 TGTGCTAGTGGTCCAGGACTAGCGGGGCCCTACAATGAGCAGTTCTTC CASGPGLAGPYNEQFF
. . TRBJ1-5 TRBV24-1 TGTGCCACCAGTGATGGTACAGGGAGTCAGCCCCAGCATTTT CATSDGTGSQPQHF
. . TRBJ1-2 TRBV16 TGTGCCAGCAGCCAATCGTGGGGGGCCAACTATGGCTACACCTTC CASSQSWGANYGYTF
. TRBD1 TRBJ1-2 TRBV7-2 TGTGCCAGCAGCTTCCCCGGGGGACAGGGCAAGGTTCCCTATGGCTACACCTTC CASSFPGGQGKVPYGYTF
. TRBD2 TRBJ2-1 TRBV14 TGTGCCAGCAGCGCTCAAAGACTAGCGGGGGGGCTTATTCATGAGCAGTTCTTC CASSAQRLAGGLIHEQFF
. . TRBJ1-2 TRBV27 TGTGCCTCAACGGTGGCATATGGCTACACCTTC CASTVAYGYTF
once TRBD1 TRBJ1-5 TRBV19 TGTGCCAGTAGTGGGCAGGGGGCTTCAAATCAGCCCCAGCATTTT CASSGQGASNQPQHF
. . TRBJ1-1 TRBV4-2 TGTGCCAGCAGCCCCTCCCCGGTTGACACTGAAGCTTTCTTT CASSPSPVDTEAFF
. TRBD2 TRBJ2-1 TRBV5-1 TGCGCCAGCAGCGAACTAGCGGGAGTTATAAATGAGCAGTTCTTC CASSELAGVINEQFF
. . TRBJ2-7 TRBV6-2/TRBV6-3 TGTGCCAGCAGCCTAGGGACCTCCTACGAGCAGTACTTC CASSLGTSYEQYF
. . TRBJ2-7 TRBV11-2 TGTGCCAGCAGCTTAGATCCGCCAGGGGTATTCTACGAGCAGTACTTC CASSLDPPGVFYEQYF
. . TRBJ1-5 TRBV10-3 TGTGCCATCAGTTCCGACAGGAGTAATCAGCCCCAGCATTTT CAISSDRSNQPQHF
. . TRBJ2-1 TRBV5-6 TGTGCCAGCAGCCAACCGGGGGAGCAGTTCTTC CASSQPGEQFF
. . TRBJ2-2 TRBV29-1 TGCAGCGTTGTGGTCACCGGGGAGCTGTTTTTT CSVVVTGELFF
. . TRBJ1-1 TRBV7-8 TGTGCCAGCAGCTTCACTCCCACAAGGTTGTTCGGTGAAGCTTTCTTT CASSFTPTRLFGEAFF
. . TRBJ2-7 TRBV9 TGTGCCAGCAGCCCAAGTGAGGGACTCGACGAGCAGTACTTC CASSPSEGLDEQYF